The 23 T cell receptor beta chains listed next were all sequenced from one sample in a study of blood T cell repertoires in COVID-19. Assay: immunoSEQ multiplex PCR; the TCRdb copy retains only in-frame clones and omits some. The sample records roughly 100,000 clones, around 92% being singletons. The specimen sequenced was peripheral blood. The receptors were sampled from a man in his fifties or sixties with active COVID-19.

This chain links TRBV5-1 with TRBJ2-1; weak D call: TRBD1 (6 bases). The ends were cut back, 0 bases at V and 9 bases at J, with 16 bases in the middle. This CDR3 comprises 15 residues. The germline V gene encodes CDR1 SGHRS and CDR2 YFSETQ. The CDR3 loop reads CASSLVRGPRGEQFF. CDR3 in DNA: TGCGCCAGCAGCTTGGTAAGGGGCCCCAGGGGTGAGCAGTTCTTC.

V gene TRBV28 combines with J gene TRBJ2-7; 13 nucleotides match TRBD2. Looked up from germline, CDR1 is MDHEN and CDR2 is SYDVKM. Trimming at V came to 5 bases and at J to 0 bases, leaving 1 base not matched to a gene. This CDR3 comprises 15 residues. CDR3 amino acids: CASSRTSGGSYEQYF. The CDR3 DNA reads as TGTGCCAGCAGTAGGACTAGCGGGGGCTCCTACGAGCAGTACTTC. Supplemented by reference TRBV28 and TRBJ2-7, the full variable domain reads DVKVTQSSRYLVKRTGEKVFLECVQDMDHENMFWYRQDPGLGLRLIYFSYDVKMKEKGDIPEGYSVSREKKERFSLILESASTNQTSMYLCASSRTSGGSYEQYFGPGTRLTVT.

The V and J genes are TRBV28 and TRBJ1-1; D call uncertain. This CDR3 is 13 amino acids long. V was trimmed by 4 bases and J by 6 bases, leaving 12 bases between them. CDR1 is MDHEN and CDR2 is SYDVKM in the germline V gene. In DNA, the CDR3 is TGTGCCAGCAGTTCCCTTTTCCCGGCTGAAGCTTTCTTT. Translating gives CASSSLFPAEAFF.

The chain joins TRBV3-1 (or the pseudogene TRBV3-2) to TRBJ2-7; TRBD2 is a possible D gene (6 bases). Germline CDR1 and CDR2: LGHDT and YNNKEL (reference sequence). The germline V and J ends were trimmed by 3 bases and 3 bases, with 9 bases remaining between them. This CDR3 spans 13 amino acids. The CDR3 DNA follows: TGTGCCAGCAGCCAGGGGGGAGGCTACGAGCAGTACTTC. Translated, it gives CASSQGGGYEQYF.

J is TRBJ1-5 and V is TRBV20-1; no definite D call. Trimming cost V 3 bases and J 5 bases, with 17 bases left between them. Germline V gives CDR1 DFQATT, CDR2 SNEGSKA (reference sequence). This CDR3 is 15 amino acids long. CDR3 sequence (DNA): TGCAGTGCTAGTTTCTTAGGTGTCGGGGATCAGCCCCAGCATTTT. The encoded protein is CSASFLGVGDQPQHF.

The CDR3 DNA follows: TGTGCCAGCAGTTACTCCCCGGCAGGGGGCTTATCTTGCACCTTC. It is translated as CASSYSPAGGLSCTF. This chain links TRBV6-5 with TRBJ1-2, with 8 bases matching TRBD1. Losses at the gene ends were 0 bases for V and 13 bases for J; bases not matched to a gene: 13. The CDR3 contains 15 residues. Germline V lookup: CDR1 MNHEY, CDR2 SVGAGI.

The gene calls are TRBV30 and TRBJ1-1; D unclear. This CDR3 has 13 amino acids. Germline V gene data show CDR1 as GTSNPN and CDR2 as SVGIG (reference sequence). With 4 bases removed from V and 1 base from J, the gap between germline ends came to 10 bases. The CDR3 DNA reads as TGTGCCTGGAACTCGCTAGAGAACACTGAAGCTTTCTTT. Encoded protein: CAWNSLENTEAFF.

V is TRBV4-1 and J is TRBJ2-2; 12 bases are a match to TRBD2. The CDR3 length is 20 residues. Germline values: CDR1 MGHRA, CDR2 YSYEKL. The J segment lost 3 bases and the V segment lost 0 bases, leaving 11 bases of the junction unmatched. CDR3 amino acids: CASSQDFSSGRAEYTGELFF. In DNA form, the CDR3 reads TGCGCCAGCAGCCAAGATTTCTCTAGCGGGAGGGCCGAGTACACCGGGGAGCTGTTTTTT.

The chain employs TRBV19 and TRBJ1-5; TRBD1 is a possible D gene (5 bases). V lost 3 bases to trimming and J lost 11 bases, with 17 bases between them. The CDR3 is 14 residues long. Germline loops: CDR1 LNHDA, CDR2 SQIVND (reference sequence). The CDR3: CASSISGTPRSQHF. The DNA for the CDR3 is TGTGCCAGTAGTATTTCGGGGACTCCTCGCTCCCAGCATTTT.

This chain uses TRBV29-1 with TRBJ1-1; the D gene is possibly TRBD1 (5 bases). The germline V gene encodes CDR1 SQVTM and CDR2 ANQGSEA. CDR3 length: 13 amino acids. V was clipped by 3 bases and J by 0 bases, with 8 bases between them. The CDR3 sequence is CSVDRQLNTEAFF. The CDR3 DNA reads as TGCAGCGTTGATCGACAGTTGAACACTGAAGCTTTCTTT. The whole variable domain, filled in from reference TRBV29-1 and TRBJ1-1, reads SAVISQKPSRDICQRGTSLTIQCQVDSQVTMMFWYRQQPGQSLTLIATANQGSEATYESGFVIDKFPISRPNLTFSTLTVSNMSPEDSSIYLCSVDRQLNTEAFFGQGTRLTVV.

This chain links TRBV20-1 with TRBJ2-2; 11 bases align to TRBD2. V shed 3 bases and J 5 bases; nucleotides not matched to a gene: 5. Germline values: CDR1 DFQATT, CDR2 SNEGSKA (reference sequence). The length of the CDR3 is 15 residues. CDR3 in DNA: TGCAGTGCTAGTTATAGCGGGGGGGGAACCGGGGAGCTGTTTTTT. Residues: CSASYSGGGTGELFF.

This chain connects TRBV20-1 to TRBJ1-2; TRBD1 is a possible D gene (6 bases). This CDR3 is 11 amino acids long. The germline V gene has CDR1 DFQATT and CDR2 SNEGSKA (reference sequence). Between the trimmed V and J ends, which lost 6 bases and 9 bases, there was a span of 14 bases. The CDR3 DNA reads as TGCAGTGCCTCCGGACAGCGGAGCTACACCTTC. Translating it yields CSASGQRSYTF.

The chain uses TRBV5-1 and TRBJ1-1; a possible D gene is TRBD1 (6 bases). This CDR3 comprises 16 residues. Trimming stripped 3 bases from V and 5 bases from J, with 20 bases between. CDR1 is SGHRS, CDR2 YFSETQ, per germline. In DNA, the CDR3 is TGCGCCAGCAGCTCGACGGCCCCGCAGGGGCGGACTGAAGCTTTCTTT. It codes for CASSSTAPQGRTEAFF.

CDR3 residues: CASSPRGLGNTEAFF. DNA of the CDR3: TGTGCCAGCAGCCCGCGGGGGTTAGGGAACACTGAAGCTTTCTTT. The gene calls are TRBV3-1 (or the pseudogene TRBV3-2) and TRBJ1-1; D possibly corresponds to TRBD1 (5 bases). CDR1 LGHDT and CDR2 YNNKEL come from the germline V gene (reference sequence). V lost 4 bases and J 1 base, leaving 13 bases between the germline ends. There are 15 residues in the CDR3.

The rearrangement uses TRBV5-1 and TRBJ2-2, with 11 positions matching TRBD1. The germline V gene encodes CDR1 SGHRS and CDR2 YFSETQ. Trimming removed 5 bases from V and 5 bases from J; junction bases left unmatched: 5. This CDR3 contains 15 residues. The CDR3 DNA sequence: TGCGCCAGCAGACGGACAGGGGGCGGGACCGGGGAGCTGTTTTTT. It specifies CASRRTGGGTGELFF.

The chain uses TRBV19 and TRBJ2-3; 9 nucleotides match TRBD2. This CDR3 has 15 amino acids. J gave up 2 bases and V 6 bases, and 6 bases lay outside the gene matches. Germline CDR1 reads LNHDA; CDR2 reads SQIVND (reference sequence). The CDR3 loop reads CASRKTSGLTDTQYF. In DNA form, the CDR3 reads TGTGCCAGTAGGAAAACTAGCGGGCTCACAGATACGCAGTATTTT.

This chain joins TRBV28 and TRBJ1-5; 8 bases fit TRBD1. J was trimmed by 7 bases and V by 6 bases; bases with no gene match: 5. The CDR3 contains 13 residues. Germline V lookup: CDR1 MDHEN, CDR2 SYDVKM. CDR3 in amino acids: CASRSGGSQPQHF. For the CDR3, the DNA is TGTGCCAGCAGATCAGGGGGCAGCCAGCCCCAGCATTTT.

The chain has TRBV3-1 (or the pseudogene TRBV3-2) and TRBJ2-3; D ambiguous. The CDR3 spans 12 residues. V was cut by 0 bases and J by 8 bases, with 6 bases left in between. Germline lookup yields CDR1 LGHDT and CDR2 YNNKEL (reference sequence). CDR3 nucleotide sequence: TGTGCCAGCAGCCAAGATAGTGCTACGCAGTATTTT. Encoded protein: CASSQDSATQYF.

The V and J genes are TRBV10-1 and TRBJ1-3; D is undetermined. The V end lost 6 bases, the J end lost 8 bases, and 32 bases lay between the germline ends. The germline V gene encodes CDR1 WNHNN and CDR2 SYGVQD (reference sequence). CDR3 length: 19 residues. The CDR3 sequence: CASRKGFHNSGFFRDTIYF. CDR3 nucleotide sequence: TGCGCCAGCAGGAAGGGCTTCCATAATTCGGGGTTTTTTCGAGACACCATATATTTT.

J is TRBJ1-5 and V is TRBV19; weak D call: TRBD1 (6 bases). V shed 7 bases and J shed 2 bases, with 18 bases lying between them. The CDR3 extends over 16 amino acids. Germline CDR1 is LNHDA and CDR2 is SQIVND (reference sequence). The CDR3: CASTLGGVHGNQPQHF. The CDR3 bases are TGTGCCAGTACTCTAGGGGGGGTCCATGGCAATCAGCCCCAGCATTTT.

The CDR3 loop is CASSLEEADTQYF. In nucleotides, the CDR3 is TGTGCCAGCAGCTTGGAAGAGGCAGATACGCAGTATTTT. The chain links TRBV5-4 to TRBJ2-3; D not certain. Germline V gene data show CDR1 as SGHNT and CDR2 as YYREEE (reference sequence). The CDR3 is 13 amino acids. V was trimmed by 0 bases and J by 4 bases, leaving 6 bases between them.

V is TRBV6-6 and J is TRBJ1-6, with D hard to call. The germline CDR1 and CDR2 sequences are MNHNY and SVGAGI (reference sequence). The CDR3 has 14 residues. V was trimmed by 3 bases and J by 7 bases, leaving 10 bases between them. CDR3 residues: CASSYEGGNSPLHF. The CDR3 DNA reads as TGTGCCAGCAGTTATGAGGGTGGAAATTCACCCCTCCACTTT.

This clone was counted a single time. The V and J genes are TRBV10-3 and TRBJ1-1; the match to TRBD1 covers 9 bases. The CDR3 extends over 14 amino acids. With 4 bases clipped from V and 6 bases from J, the junction kept 6 bases outside the gene matches. Germline V gene data show CDR1 as ENHRY and CDR2 as SYGVKD. This chain's CDR3 is CAISGSTGGPEAFF. The CDR3 region has the DNA TGTGCCATCAGTGGGTCTACAGGGGGCCCTGAAGCTTTCTTT.